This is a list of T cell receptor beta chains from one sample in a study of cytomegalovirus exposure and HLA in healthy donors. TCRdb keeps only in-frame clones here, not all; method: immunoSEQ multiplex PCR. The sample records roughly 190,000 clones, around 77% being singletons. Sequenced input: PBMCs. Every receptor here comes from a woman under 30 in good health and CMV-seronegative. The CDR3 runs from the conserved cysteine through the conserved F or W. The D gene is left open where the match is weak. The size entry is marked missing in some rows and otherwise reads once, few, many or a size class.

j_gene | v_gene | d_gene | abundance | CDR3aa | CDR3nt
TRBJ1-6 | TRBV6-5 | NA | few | CASSYGQGYNSPLHF | TGTGCCAGCAGTTACGGTCAGGGCTATAATTCACCCCTCCACTTT
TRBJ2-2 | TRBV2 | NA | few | CASIVDRNTGELFF | TGTGCCAGCATAGTTGACAGGAACACCGGGGAGCTGTTTTTT
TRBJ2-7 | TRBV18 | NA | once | CASSPKQGWSYEQYF | TGTGCCAGCTCACCAAAGCAGGGATGGTCCTACGAGCAGTACTTC
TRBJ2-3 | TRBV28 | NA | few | CASRSGSTDTQYF | TGTGCCAGCAGGTCAGGCTCCACAGATACGCAGTATTTT
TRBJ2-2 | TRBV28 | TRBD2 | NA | CIVVAGGTGELFF | TGTATTGTGGTAGCGGGAGGAACCGGGGAGCTGTTTTTT
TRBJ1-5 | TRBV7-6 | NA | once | CASSLNGYSNQPQHF | TGTGCCAGCAGCTTGAACGGGTATAGCAATCAGCCCCAGCATTTT
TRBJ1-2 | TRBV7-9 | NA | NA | CASSLVESPSGYTF | TGTGCCAGCAGCTTAGTCGAGTCACCAAGTGGCTACACCTTC
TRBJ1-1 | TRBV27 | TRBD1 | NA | CASSHLPGQSTEAFF | TGTGCCAGCAGTCACCTCCCGGGACAGAGCACTGAAGCTTTCTTT
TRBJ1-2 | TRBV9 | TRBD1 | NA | CASSATRGQGGYGYTF | TGTGCCAGCAGCGCCACCAGGGGACAGGGGGGCTATGGCTACACCTTC
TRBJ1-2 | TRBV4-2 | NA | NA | CASSQDVGAEGYTF | TGTGCCAGCAGCCAAGATGTGGGGGCGGAAGGCTACACCTTC
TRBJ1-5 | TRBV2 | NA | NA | CASSEGGGYQPQHF | TGTGCCAGCAGTGAAGGGGGGGGGTATCAGCCCCAGCATTTT
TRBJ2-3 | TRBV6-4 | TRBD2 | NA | CASSDSGGRIPDTQYF | TGTGCCAGCAGTGACTCTGGCGGGAGGATCCCAGATACGCAGTATTTT
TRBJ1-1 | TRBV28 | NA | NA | CASSFQTDNTEAFF | TGTGCCAGCAGTTTTCAGACAGATAACACTGAAGCTTTCTTT
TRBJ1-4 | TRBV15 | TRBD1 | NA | CATSRGDRNEKLFF | TGTGCCACCAGCAGGGGGGACAGGAACGAAAAACTGTTTTTT
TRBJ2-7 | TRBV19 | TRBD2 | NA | CASSIQTSGRAYEQYF | TGTGCCAGTAGTATTCAGACTAGCGGGAGGGCCTACGAGCAGTACTTC
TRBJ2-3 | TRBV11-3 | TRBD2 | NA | CASSYGTTLPDTQYF | TGTGCCAGCAGTTACGGGACTACCCTACCAGATACGCAGTATTTT
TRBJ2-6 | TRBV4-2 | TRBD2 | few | CASSQDQSAAGVPSGANVLTF | TGTGCCAGCAGCCAAGATCAAAGTGCGGCGGGGGTCCCCTCTGGGGCCAACGTCCTGACTTTC
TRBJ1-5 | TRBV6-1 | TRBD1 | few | CASSPRQGVQPQHF | TGTGCCAGCAGTCCGAGACAGGGCGTCCAGCCCCAGCATTTT
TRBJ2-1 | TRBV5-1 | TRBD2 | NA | CASSLVSAGGPYEQFF | TGCGCCAGCAGCTTGGTATCCGCGGGAGGGCCCTATGAGCAGTTCTTC
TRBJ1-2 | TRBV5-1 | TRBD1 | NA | CASSLADRVIYGYTF | TGCGCCAGCAGCTTGGCCGACAGGGTAATTTACGGCTACACCTTC
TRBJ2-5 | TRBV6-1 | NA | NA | CASSEAGDGTPYQETQYF | TGTGCCAGCAGTGAAGCCGGGGATGGGACACCGTACCAAGAGACCCAGTACTTC
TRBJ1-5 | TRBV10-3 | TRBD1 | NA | CAISQTGVGNQPQHF | TGTGCCATCAGTCAGACAGGGGTGGGCAATCAGCCCCAGCATTTT
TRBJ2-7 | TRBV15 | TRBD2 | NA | CATSPTPGGDSYEQYF | TGTGCCACCAGCCCCACGCCGGGAGGGGATTCCTACGAGCAGTACTTC
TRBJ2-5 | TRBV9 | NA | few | CASSVAGAGQETQYF | TGTGCCAGCAGCGTAGCTGGGGCAGGCCAAGAGACCCAGTACTTC
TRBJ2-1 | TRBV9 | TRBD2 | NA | CASSEGLGAYNEQFF | TGTGCCAGCAGCGAGGGACTAGGGGCCTACAATGAGCAGTTCTTC
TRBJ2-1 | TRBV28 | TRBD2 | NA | CASSARLAGKRGEQFF | TGTGCCAGCAGTGCGCGACTAGCGGGGAAACGCGGGGAGCAGTTCTTC